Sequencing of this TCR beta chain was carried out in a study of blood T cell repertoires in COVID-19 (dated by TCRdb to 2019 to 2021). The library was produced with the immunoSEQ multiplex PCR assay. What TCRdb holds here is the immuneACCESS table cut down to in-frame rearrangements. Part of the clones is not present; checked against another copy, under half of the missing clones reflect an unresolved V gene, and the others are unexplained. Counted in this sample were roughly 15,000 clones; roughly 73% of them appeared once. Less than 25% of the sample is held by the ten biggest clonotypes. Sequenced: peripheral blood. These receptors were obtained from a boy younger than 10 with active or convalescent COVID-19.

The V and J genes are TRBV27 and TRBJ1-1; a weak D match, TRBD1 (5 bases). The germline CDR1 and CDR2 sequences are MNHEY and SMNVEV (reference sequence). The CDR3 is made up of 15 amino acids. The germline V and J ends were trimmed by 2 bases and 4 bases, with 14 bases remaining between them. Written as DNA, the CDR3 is TGTGCCAGCAGTTTAAGTCAGGGTCTGGGCACTGAAGCTTTCTTT. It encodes CASSLSQGLGTEAFF.